The present T cell receptor beta chain was sequenced within a study of glioma-infiltrating T cells after dendritic cell vaccination. Background on the study: At biweekly intervals, patients got three intradermal dendritic cell vaccine injections. Regarding the study as a whole: Higher pretreatment TIL content predicted longer progression-free time and survival.

Only a few counts were recorded for this clone. The antigen is not known. Clones were sequenced by immunoSEQ multiplex PCR, and TCRdb holds only the in-frame ones, with some missing. The sample includes tens of thousands of clones, approximately 83% of them seen just once. This CDR3 region has 19 residues. This clonotype was obtained from a human donor with glioblastoma. The genes are TRBV21-1 and TRBJ2-1; the table assigns TRBD1, which was not confirmed against the DNA. TRBV21-1 is labeled a pseudogene. The sample was blood, taken before dendritic cell vaccination. The CDR3, as DNA: TGTGCCAGCAGCTTTCCCCCGGGACAGGGGCCTCCTAGGGTTAAGGGGCAGTTCTTC. Protein sequence: CASSFPPGQGPPRVKGQFF.